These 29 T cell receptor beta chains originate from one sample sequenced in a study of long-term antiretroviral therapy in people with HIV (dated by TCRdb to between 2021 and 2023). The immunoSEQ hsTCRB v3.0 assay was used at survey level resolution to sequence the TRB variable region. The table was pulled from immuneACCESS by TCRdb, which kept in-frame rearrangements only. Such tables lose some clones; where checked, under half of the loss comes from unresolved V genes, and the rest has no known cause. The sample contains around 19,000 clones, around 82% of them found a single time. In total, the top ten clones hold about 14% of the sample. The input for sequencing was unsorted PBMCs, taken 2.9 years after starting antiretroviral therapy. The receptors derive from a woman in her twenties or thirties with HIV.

CDR3 coding DNA: TGTGCCAGCAGTGATTCTGGGGAGCCGAACACTGAAGCTTTCTTT. Translating gives CASSDSGEPNTEAFF. The chain joins TRBV6-1 to TRBJ1-1; D is uncertain. The length of the CDR3 is 15 residues. Germline V CDR1 and CDR2: MNHNS, SASEGT. Deletions cut 3 bases from V and 1 base from J, with 12 bases between.

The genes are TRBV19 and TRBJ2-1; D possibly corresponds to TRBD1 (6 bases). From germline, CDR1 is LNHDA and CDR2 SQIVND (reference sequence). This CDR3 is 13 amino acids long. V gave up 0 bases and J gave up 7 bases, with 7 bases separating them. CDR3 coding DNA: TGTGCCAGTAGTATAGACGGGACAAATGAGCAGTTCTTC. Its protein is CASSIDGTNEQFF.

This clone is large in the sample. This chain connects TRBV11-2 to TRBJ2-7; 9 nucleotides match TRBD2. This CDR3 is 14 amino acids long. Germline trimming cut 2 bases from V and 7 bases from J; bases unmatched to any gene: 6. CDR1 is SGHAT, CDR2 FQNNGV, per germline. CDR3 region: CASSLSGLAIEQYV. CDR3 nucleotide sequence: TGTGCCAGCAGCTTATCCGGACTAGCGATTGAGCAGTACGTC.

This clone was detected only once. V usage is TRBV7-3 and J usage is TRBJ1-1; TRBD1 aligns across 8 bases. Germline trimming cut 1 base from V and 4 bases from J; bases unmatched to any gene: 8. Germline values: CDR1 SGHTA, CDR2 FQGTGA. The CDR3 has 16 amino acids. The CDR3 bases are TGTGCCAGCAGCTTAAGGGGTGGACAGGGTTTCACTGAAGCTTTCTTT. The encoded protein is CASSLRGGQGFTEAFF. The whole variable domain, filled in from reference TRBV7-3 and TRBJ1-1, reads GAGVSQTPSNKVTEKGKYVELRCDPISGHTALYWYRQSLGQGPEFLIYFQGTGAADDSGLPNDRFFAVRPEGSVSTLKIQRTERGDSAVYLCASSLRGGQGFTEAFFGQGTRLTVV.

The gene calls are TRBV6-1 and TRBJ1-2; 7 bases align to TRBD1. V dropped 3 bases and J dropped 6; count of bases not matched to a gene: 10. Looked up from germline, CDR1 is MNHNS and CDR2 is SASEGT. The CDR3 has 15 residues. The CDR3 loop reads CASSDYTGVSNGYTF. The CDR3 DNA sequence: TGTGCCAGCAGTGATTACACAGGGGTTTCGAATGGCTACACCTTC.

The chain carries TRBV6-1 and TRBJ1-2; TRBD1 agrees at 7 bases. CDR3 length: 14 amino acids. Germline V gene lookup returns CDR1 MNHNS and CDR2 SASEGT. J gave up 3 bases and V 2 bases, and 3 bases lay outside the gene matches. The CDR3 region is CASSEPGTDYGYTF. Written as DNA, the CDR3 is TGTGCCAGCAGTGAACCGGGGACAGACTATGGCTACACCTTC.

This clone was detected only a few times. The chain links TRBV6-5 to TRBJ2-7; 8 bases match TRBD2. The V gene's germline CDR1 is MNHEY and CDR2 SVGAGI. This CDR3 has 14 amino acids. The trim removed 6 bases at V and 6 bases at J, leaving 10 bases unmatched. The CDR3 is CASSSGTSLTEQYF. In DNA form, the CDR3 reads TGTGCCAGCAGCTCCGGGACTAGTCTTACCGAGCAGTACTTC.

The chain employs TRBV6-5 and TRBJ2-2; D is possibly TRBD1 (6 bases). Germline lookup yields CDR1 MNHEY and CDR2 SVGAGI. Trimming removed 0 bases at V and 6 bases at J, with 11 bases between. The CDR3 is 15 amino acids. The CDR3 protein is CASSYSPGDSGELFF. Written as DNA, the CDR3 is TGTGCCAGCAGTTACTCTCCAGGGGATTCCGGGGAGCTGTTTTTT.

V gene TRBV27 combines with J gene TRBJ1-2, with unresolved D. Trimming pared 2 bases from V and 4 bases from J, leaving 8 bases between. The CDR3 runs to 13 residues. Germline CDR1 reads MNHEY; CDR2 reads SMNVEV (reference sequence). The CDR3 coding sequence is TGTGCCAGCAGTTTAAGCGGACCCTATGGCTACACCTTC. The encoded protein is CASSLSGPYGYTF.

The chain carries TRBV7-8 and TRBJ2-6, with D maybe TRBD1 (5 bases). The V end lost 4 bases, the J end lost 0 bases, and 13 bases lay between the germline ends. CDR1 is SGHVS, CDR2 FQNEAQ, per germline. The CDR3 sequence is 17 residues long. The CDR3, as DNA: TGTGCCAGCAGCTCCAGGGTGTTAGGCTCTGGGGCCAACGTCCTGACTTTC. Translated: CASSSRVLGSGANVLTF.

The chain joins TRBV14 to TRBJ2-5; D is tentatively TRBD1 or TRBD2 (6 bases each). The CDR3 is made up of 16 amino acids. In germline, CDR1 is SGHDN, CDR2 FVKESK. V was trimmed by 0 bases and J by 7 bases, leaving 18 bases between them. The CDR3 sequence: CASSQEGGGYLGTQYF. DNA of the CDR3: TGTGCCAGCAGCCAAGAGGGGGGCGGTTATTTAGGGACCCAGTACTTC.

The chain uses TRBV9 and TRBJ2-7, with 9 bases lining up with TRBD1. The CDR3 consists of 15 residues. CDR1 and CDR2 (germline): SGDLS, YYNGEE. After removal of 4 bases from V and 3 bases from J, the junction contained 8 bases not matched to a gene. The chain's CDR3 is CASSPLGTGFYEQYF. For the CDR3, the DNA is TGTGCCAGCAGCCCCTTAGGGACAGGGTTCTACGAGCAGTACTTC.

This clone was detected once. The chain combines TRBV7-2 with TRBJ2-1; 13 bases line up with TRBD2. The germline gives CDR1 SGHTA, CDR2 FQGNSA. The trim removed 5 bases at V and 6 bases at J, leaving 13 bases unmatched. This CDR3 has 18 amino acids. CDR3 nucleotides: TGTGCCAGCAGCCGAACCTATCTGACTAGCGGGGGGTCCAATGAGCAGTTCTTC. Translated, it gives CASSRTYLTSGGSNEQFF.

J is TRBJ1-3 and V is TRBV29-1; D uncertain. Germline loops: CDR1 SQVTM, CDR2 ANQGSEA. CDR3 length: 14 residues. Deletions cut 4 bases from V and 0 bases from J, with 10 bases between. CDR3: CSVAIDGSGNTIYF. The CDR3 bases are TGCAGCGTTGCGATTGACGGCTCTGGAAACACCATATATTTT. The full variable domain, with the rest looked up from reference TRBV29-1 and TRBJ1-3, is SAVISQKPSRDICQRGTSLTIQCQVDSQVTMMFWYRQQPGQSLTLIATANQGSEATYESGFVIDKFPISRPNLTFSTLTVSNMSPEDSSIYLCSVAIDGSGNTIYFGEGSWLTVV.

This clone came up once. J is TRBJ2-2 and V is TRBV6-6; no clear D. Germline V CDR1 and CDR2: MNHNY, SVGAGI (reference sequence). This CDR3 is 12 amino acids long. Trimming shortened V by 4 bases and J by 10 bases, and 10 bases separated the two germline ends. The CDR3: CASSSPQSELFF. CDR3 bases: TGTGCCAGCAGTTCTCCACAGTCGGAGCTGTTTTTT.

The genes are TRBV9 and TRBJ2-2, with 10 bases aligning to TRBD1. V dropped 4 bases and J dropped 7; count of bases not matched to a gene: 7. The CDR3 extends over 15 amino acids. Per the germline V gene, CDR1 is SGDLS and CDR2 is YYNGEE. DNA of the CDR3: TGTGCCAGCAGCCTCGGGACAGGGGTCGTCGGGGAGCTGTTTTTT. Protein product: CASSLGTGVVGELFF.

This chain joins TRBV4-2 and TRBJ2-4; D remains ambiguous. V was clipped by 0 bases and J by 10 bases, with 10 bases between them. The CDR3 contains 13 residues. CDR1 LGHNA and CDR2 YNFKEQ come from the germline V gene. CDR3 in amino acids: CASSQEAVPIQYF. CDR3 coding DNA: TGTGCCAGCAGCCAAGAGGCGGTCCCTATTCAGTACTTC.

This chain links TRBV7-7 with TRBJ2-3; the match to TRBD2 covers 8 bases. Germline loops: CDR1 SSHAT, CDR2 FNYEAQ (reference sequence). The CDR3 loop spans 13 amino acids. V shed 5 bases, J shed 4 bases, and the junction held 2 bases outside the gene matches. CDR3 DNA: TGTGCCAGCAGCATGACTAGCGCAGATACGCAGTATTTT. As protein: CASSMTSADTQYF. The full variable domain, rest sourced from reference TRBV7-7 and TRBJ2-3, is GAGVSQSPRYKVTKRGQDVTLRCDPISSHATLYWYQQALGQGPEFLTYFNYEAQPDKSGLPSDRFSAERPEGSISTLTIQRTEQRDSAMYRCASSMTSADTQYFGPGTRLTVL.

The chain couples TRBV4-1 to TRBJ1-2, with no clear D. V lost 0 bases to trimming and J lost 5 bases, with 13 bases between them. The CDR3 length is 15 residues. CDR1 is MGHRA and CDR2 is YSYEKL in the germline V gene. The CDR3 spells CASSQDAATPYGYTF. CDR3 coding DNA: TGCGCCAGCAGCCAAGACGCGGCCACCCCATATGGCTACACCTTC.

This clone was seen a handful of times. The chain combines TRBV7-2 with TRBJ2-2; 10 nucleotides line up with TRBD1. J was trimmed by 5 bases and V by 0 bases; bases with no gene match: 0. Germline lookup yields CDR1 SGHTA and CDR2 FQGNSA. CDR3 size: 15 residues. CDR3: CASSLAGQGTGELFF. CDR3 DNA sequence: TGTGCCAGCAGCTTAGCGGGACAGGGGACCGGGGAGCTGTTTTTT.

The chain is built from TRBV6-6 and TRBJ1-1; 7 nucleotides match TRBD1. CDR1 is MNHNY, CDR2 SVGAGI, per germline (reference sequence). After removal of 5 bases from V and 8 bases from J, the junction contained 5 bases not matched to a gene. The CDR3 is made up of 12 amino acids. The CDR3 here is CASSRGQLEAFF. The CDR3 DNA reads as TGTGCCAGCAGTCGGGGACAGCTGGAAGCTTTCTTT.

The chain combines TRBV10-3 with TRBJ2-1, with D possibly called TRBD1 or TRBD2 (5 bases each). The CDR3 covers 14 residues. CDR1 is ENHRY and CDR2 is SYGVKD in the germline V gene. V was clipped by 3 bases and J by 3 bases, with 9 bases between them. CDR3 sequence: CAISEGGGYNEQFF. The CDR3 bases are TGTGCCATCAGTGAAGGTGGGGGCTACAATGAGCAGTTCTTC.

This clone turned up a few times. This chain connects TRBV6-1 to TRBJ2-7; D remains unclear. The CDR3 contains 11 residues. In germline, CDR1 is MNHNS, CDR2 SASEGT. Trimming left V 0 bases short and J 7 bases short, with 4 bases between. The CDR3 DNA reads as TGTGCCAGCAGTGAAGCGGCGGAGCAGTACGTC. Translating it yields CASSEAAEQYV.

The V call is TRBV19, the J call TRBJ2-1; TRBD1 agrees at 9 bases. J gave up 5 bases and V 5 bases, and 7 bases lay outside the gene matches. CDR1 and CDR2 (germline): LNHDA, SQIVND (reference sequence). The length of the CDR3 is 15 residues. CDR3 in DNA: TGTGCCAGTAGTTCCCAAGGGACAGGGAACAATGAGCAGTTCTTC. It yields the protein CASSSQGTGNNEQFF.

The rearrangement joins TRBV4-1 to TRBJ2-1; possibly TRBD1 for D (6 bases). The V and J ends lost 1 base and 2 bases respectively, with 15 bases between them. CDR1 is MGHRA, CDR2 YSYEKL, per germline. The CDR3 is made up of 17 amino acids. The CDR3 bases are TGCGCCAGCAGCCAAGCCAGGGGTGTCGGCGCCTACAATGAGCAGTTCTTC. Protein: CASSQARGVGAYNEQFF.

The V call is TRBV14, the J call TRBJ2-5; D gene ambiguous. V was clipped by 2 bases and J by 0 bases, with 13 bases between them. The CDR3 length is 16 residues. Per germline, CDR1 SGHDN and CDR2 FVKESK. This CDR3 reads CASSQIRTADQETQYF. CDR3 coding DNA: TGTGCCAGCAGCCAAATTCGAACAGCAGACCAAGAGACCCAGTACTTC.

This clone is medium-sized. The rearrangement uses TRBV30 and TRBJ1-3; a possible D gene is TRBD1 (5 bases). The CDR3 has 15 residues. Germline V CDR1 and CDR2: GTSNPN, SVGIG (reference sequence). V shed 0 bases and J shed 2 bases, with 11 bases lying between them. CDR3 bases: TGTGCCTGGAGTGTACCCGGACACCCTGGAAACACCATATATTTT. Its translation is CAWSVPGHPGNTIYF.

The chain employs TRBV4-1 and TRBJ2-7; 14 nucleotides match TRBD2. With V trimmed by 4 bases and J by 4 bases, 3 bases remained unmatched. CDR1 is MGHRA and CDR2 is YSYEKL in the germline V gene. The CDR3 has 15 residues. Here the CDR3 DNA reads TGCGCCAGCAGCCCAGGGACTAGCGGGGGATACGAGCAGTACGTC. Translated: CASSPGTSGGYEQYV.

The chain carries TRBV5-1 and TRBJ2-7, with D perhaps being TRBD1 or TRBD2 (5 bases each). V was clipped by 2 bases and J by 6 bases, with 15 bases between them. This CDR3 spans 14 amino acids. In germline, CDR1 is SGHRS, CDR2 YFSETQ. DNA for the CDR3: TGCGCCAGCAGCTTAGCCGGTGGGGGATCCGAGCAGTACGTC. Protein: CASSLAGGGSEQYV.